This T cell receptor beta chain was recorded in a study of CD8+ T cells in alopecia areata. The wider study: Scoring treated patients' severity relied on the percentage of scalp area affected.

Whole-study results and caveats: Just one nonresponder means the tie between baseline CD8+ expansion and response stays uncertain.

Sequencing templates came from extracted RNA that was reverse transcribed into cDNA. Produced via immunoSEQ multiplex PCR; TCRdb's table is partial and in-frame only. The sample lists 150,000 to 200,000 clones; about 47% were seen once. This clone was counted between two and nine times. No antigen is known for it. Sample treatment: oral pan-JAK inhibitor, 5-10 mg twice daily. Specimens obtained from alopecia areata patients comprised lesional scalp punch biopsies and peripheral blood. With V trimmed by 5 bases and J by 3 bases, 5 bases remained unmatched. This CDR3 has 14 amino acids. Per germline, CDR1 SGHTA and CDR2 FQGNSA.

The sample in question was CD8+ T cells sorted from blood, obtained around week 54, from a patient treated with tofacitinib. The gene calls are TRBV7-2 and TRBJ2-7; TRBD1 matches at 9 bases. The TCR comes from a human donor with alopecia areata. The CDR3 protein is CASSPRDRVYEQYF. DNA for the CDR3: TGTGCCAGCAGCCCCCGGGACAGGGTCTACGAGCAGTACTTC.